The 20 T cell receptor beta chains in this list originate from one sample, sequenced in a study of T cells expressing NK-cell markers. TCRdb reanalyzed the 5' RACE reads, giving one entry per CDR3 protein sequence and no DNA. In total, the table holds roughly 450,000 distinct CDR3 sequences. The sequenced sample was blood T cells: a sorted CD56 or NKG2C T cell subset, CD4+ or CD8+ T cells, or bulk PBMC T cells (not recorded which). These receptors all stem from a woman in her forties or fifties in good health.

V and J are TRBV5-6 and TRBJ2-5; TCRdb reports TRBD1, a call that lacks DNA to check it against. Germline V gene sequence: CDR1 SGHDT, CDR2 YYEEEE. The length of the CDR3 is 14 residues. CDR3 sequence: CASSYRTAQETQYF.

CDR3 in amino acids: CASSHDRGREKLFF. This chain joins TRBV5-5 and TRBJ1-4; the D call from TCRdb, TRBD1, cannot be confirmed without DNA. The CDR3 is made up of 14 amino acids. Per germline, CDR1 SGHKS and CDR2 YYEKEE (reference sequence).

This sequence joins TRBV21-1 and TRBJ1-5; with no DNA, the TCRdb D assignment of TRBD1 cannot be verified. TRBV21-1 is assigned pseudogene status. The CDR3 totals 21 residues. The CDR3 sequence: CASSKRWGHQGWGLWLVPQHF.

The chain uses TRBV12-3 or TRBV12-4 and TRBJ2-2. This CDR3 has 12 residues. The CDR3 region is CASTSSPGELFF.

The chain uses TRBV6-1 and TRBJ1-4; TCRdb reports TRBD1, a call that lacks DNA to check it against. The length of the CDR3 is 12 residues. Germline-derived CDR1 and CDR2 are MNHNS and SASEGT. The CDR3 sequence is CASRQGNEKLFF.

CDR3 sequence: CASSPSAGTAAEQYF. The rearrangement uses TRBV5-1 and TRBJ2-7; TCRdb returns TRBD2, unconfirmable since there is no DNA. The length of the CDR3 is 15 residues. Per germline, CDR1 SGHRS and CDR2 YFSETQ.

The chain joins TRBV9 to TRBJ2-3; TCRdb outputs TRBD1, but without DNA this stays unchecked. CDR1 and CDR2 (germline): SGDLS, YYNGEE. The CDR3 loop spans 17 amino acids. CDR3 loop: CASSVRTGVANTDTQYF.

The rearrangement links TRBV20-1 to TRBJ1-4; absent DNA, TCRdb's TRBD1 call cannot be checked. The CDR3 covers 14 residues. CDR1 DFQATT and CDR2 SNEGSKA come from the germline V gene (reference sequence). This CDR3 reads CSASKDSSNEKLFF.

The J gene is TRBJ2-5, the V gene TRBV6-1; the D call from TCRdb, TRBD1, cannot be confirmed without DNA. The length of the CDR3 is 16 residues. Germline V gene lookup returns CDR1 MNHNS and CDR2 SASEGT. The CDR3 loop reads CASRGTGGGRQETQYF.

The chain is built from TRBV5-1 and TRBJ2-3; TCRdb names TRBD1, which stays unverified in the absence of DNA. The germline CDR1 and CDR2 sequences are SGHRS and YFSETQ. The CDR3 is 16 residues long. This CDR3 is CASSGVAPGGTDTQYF.

This chain uses TRBV4-1 with TRBJ1-1. From germline, CDR1 is MGHRA and CDR2 YSYEKL. The CDR3 contains 17 residues. The CDR3 sequence is CASSQDRLVTRNTEAFF.

The rearrangement joins TRBV5-5 to TRBJ2-4. Germline assignment: CDR1 SGHKS and CDR2 YYEKEE (reference sequence). CDR3 length equals 14 residues. The CDR3 region is CASSLRVASNIQYF.

V is TRBV20-1 and J is TRBJ2-5; the TCRdb D gene call, TRBD1, has no DNA to confirm it. The germline gives CDR1 DFQATT, CDR2 SNEGSKA (reference sequence). The CDR3 spans 14 residues. This CDR3 reads CSAAPTGRGGTQYF.

This chain connects TRBV5-1 to TRBJ2-2; the D call of TRBD1 rests on TCRdb alone, since no DNA is present to check it. Germline V gene lookup returns CDR1 SGHRS and CDR2 YFSETQ. The CDR3 runs 17 residues. The CDR3 loop is CASSFTGATTITGELFF.

This chain links TRBV20-1 with TRBJ2-1; TCRdb indicates TRBD2, and absent DNA this call remains unverified. The CDR3 loop spans 14 amino acids. CDR1 is DFQATT and CDR2 is SNEGSKA in the germline V gene (reference sequence). This CDR3 reads CSAKGAVLYNEQFF.

This chain links TRBV6-5 with TRBJ1-6; absent DNA, TCRdb's TRBD1 call cannot be checked. Germline lookup yields CDR1 MNHEY and CDR2 SVGAGI. This CDR3 contains 13 residues. CDR3 region: CASSRGQGSPLHF.

This chain links TRBV13 with TRBJ2-3; TCRdb picks TRBD1, but there is no DNA to check that call. This CDR3 is built from 14 residues. Germline lookup yields CDR1 PRHDT and CDR2 FYEKMQ (reference sequence). This CDR3 reads CASSLVASPDTQYF.

The V gene is TRBV10-3, the J gene TRBJ1-4; TCRdb designates TRBD1, a call that cannot be tested without DNA. The CDR3 sequence is 14 residues long. CDR1 is ENHRY, CDR2 SYGVKD, per germline. This chain's CDR3 is CAISGDATNEKLFF.

This chain uses TRBV5-1 with TRBJ2-1; the TRBD2 assignment by TCRdb is unverifiable without DNA. This CDR3 is built from 18 residues. Germline V gives CDR1 SGHRS, CDR2 YFSETQ. CDR3 residues: CASSLPRPGLAVYNEQFF. The full variable domain, rest sourced from reference TRBV5-1 and TRBJ2-1, is KAGVTQTPRYLIKTRGQQVTLSCSPISGHRSVSWYQQTPGQGLQFLFEYFSETQRNKGNFPGRFSGRQFSNSRSEMNVSTLELGDSALYLCASSLPRPGLAVYNEQFFGPGTRLTVL.

The CDR3 here is CASSEEVQGARQPQHF. The chain is built from TRBV6-1 and TRBJ1-5; lacking DNA, the TRBD1 call made by TCRdb goes unchecked. Germline CDR1 and CDR2: MNHNS and SASEGT. The CDR3 has 16 residues.